This T cell receptor (beta chain) was recorded in a study of cytomegalovirus exposure and HLA in healthy donors. The CDR3 extends over 16 amino acids. The germline CDR1 and CDR2 sequences are SNHLY and FYNNEI. The V and J ends lost 6 bases and 5 bases, in that order; junction bases with no gene match: 10. With 60 Vbeta and 13 Jbeta primers, the PCR was carried out. How the authors handled the data: About 9.9 million of the approximately 80 million unique TCR beta chains counted in a later analysis were shared. Profiled with immunoSEQ multiplex PCR; TCRdb holds only in-frame clones, not every one. V and J calls and clone size follow that table, whereas D and trimming were derived from the DNA. The table lists approximately 70,000 clones, around 78% of them singletons, with around 8.9% in the top ten.

This chain joins TRBV2 and TRBJ2-1; 10 bases align to TRBD2. Sample: PBMCs. The sequence was collected from a man in his forties in good health and CMV-seronegative. The CDR3 DNA reads TGTGCCAGCAGCGAGATGGGACTAGCGACCCACAATGAGCAGTTCTTC. The encoded protein is CASSEMGLATHNEQFF.